The present TCR beta chain was sequenced within a study of PD-1 blockade in classical Hodgkin lymphoma. A note on this clone: Antigen specificity is unknown.

Findings and caveats of the study: Compared with baseline, CD4+ but not CD8+ TCR diversity had risen significantly by C4D1.

Documented time point: cycle 4 day 1 (C4D1), after 6 weeks of nivolumab. No patient escaped relapse after autologous stem cell transplantation, and brentuximab vedotin exposure varied. The data were produced by immunoSEQ multiplex PCR, yet TCRdb's version contains in-frame clones alone and is incomplete. The profile shows about 110,000 clones, approximately 89% of them singletons. The CDR3 spans 14 residues. V was cut by 3 bases and J by 1 base, with 11 bases left in between. Per germline, CDR1 SQVTM and CDR2 ANQGSEA. V gene TRBV29-1 combines with J gene TRBJ2-3; D possibly corresponds to TRBD2 (6 bases). This sequence originates from a human donor with classical Hodgkin lymphoma. This material consisted of peripheral blood mononuclear cells (PBMCs), taken before the fourth cycle of nivolumab. The CDR3 loop reads CSVDKRVGTDTQYF. In nucleotides, the CDR3 is TGCAGCGTTGACAAGCGGGTCGGCACAGATACGCAGTATTTT.